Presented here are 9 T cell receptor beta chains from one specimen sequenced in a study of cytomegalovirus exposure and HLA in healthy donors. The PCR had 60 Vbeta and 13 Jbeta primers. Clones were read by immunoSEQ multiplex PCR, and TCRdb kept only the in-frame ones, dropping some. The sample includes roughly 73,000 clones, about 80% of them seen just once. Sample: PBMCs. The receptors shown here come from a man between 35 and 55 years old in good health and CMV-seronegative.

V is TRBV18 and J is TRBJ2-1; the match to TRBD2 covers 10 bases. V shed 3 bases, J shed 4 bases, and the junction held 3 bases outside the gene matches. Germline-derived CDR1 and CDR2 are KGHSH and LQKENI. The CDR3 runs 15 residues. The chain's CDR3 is CASSPGLADYNEQFF. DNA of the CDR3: TGTGCCAGCTCACCTGGACTAGCGGATTACAATGAGCAGTTCTTC.

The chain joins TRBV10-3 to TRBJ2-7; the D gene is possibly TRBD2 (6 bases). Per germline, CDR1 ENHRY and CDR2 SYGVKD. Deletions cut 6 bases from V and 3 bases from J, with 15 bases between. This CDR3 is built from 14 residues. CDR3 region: CAIRTSGGYYEQYF. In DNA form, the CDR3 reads TGTGCCATCAGGACCTCCGGGGGATACTACGAGCAGTACTTC.

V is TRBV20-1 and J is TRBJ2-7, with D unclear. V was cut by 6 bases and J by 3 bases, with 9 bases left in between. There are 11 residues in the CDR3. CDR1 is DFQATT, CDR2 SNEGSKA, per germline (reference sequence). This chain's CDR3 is CSAFRNYEQYF. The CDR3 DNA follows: TGCAGTGCGTTCAGGAACTACGAGCAGTACTTC.

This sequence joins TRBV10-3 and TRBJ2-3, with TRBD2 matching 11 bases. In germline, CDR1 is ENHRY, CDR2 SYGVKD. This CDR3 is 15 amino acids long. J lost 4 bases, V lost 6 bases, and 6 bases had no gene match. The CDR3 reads CAISLAGGRADTQYF. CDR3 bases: TGTGCCATCAGCTTAGCGGGGGGGAGGGCAGATACGCAGTATTTT.

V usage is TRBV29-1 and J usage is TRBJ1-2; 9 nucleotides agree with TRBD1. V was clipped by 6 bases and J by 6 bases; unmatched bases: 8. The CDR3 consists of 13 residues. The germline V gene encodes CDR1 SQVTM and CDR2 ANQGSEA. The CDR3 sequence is CSVGGQGLNGYTF. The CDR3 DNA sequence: TGCAGCGTAGGGGGACAGGGATTAAATGGCTACACCTTC. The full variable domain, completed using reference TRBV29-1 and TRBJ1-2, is SAVISQKPSRDICQRGTSLTIQCQVDSQVTMMFWYRQQPGQSLTLIATANQGSEATYESGFVIDKFPISRPNLTFSTLTVSNMSPEDSSIYLCSVGGQGLNGYTFGSGTRLTVV.

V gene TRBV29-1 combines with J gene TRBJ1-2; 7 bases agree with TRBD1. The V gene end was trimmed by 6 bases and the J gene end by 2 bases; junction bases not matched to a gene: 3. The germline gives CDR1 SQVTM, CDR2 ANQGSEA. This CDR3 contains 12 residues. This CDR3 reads CSVLTGNYGYTF. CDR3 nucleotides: TGCAGCGTCCTGACAGGGAACTATGGCTACACCTTC. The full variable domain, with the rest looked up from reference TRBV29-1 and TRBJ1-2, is SAVISQKPSRDICQRGTSLTIQCQVDSQVTMMFWYRQQPGQSLTLIATANQGSEATYESGFVIDKFPISRPNLTFSTLTVSNMSPEDSSIYLCSVLTGNYGYTFGSGTRLTVV.

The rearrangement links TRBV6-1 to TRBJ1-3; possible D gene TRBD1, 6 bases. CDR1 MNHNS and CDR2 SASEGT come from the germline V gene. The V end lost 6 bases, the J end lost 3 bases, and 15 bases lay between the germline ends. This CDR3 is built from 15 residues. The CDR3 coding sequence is TGTGCCAGCAGACCCCCAGGGGCTGGTGGAAACACCATATATTTT. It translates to CASRPPGAGGNTIYF.

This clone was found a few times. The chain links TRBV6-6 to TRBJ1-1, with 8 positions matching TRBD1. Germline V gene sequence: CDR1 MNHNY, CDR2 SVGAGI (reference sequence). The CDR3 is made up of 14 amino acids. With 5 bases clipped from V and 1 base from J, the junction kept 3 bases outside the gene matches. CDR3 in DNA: TGTGCCAGCAGTGAGGGACAGGAGAACACTGAAGCTTTCTTT. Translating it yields CASSEGQENTEAFF.

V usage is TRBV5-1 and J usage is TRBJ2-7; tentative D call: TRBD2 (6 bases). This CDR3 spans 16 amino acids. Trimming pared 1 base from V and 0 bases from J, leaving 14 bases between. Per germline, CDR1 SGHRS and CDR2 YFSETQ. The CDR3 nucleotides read TGCGCCAGCAGCTTGAACCCTAGCGATAGCTCCTACGAGCAGTACTTC. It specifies CASSLNPSDSSYEQYF.